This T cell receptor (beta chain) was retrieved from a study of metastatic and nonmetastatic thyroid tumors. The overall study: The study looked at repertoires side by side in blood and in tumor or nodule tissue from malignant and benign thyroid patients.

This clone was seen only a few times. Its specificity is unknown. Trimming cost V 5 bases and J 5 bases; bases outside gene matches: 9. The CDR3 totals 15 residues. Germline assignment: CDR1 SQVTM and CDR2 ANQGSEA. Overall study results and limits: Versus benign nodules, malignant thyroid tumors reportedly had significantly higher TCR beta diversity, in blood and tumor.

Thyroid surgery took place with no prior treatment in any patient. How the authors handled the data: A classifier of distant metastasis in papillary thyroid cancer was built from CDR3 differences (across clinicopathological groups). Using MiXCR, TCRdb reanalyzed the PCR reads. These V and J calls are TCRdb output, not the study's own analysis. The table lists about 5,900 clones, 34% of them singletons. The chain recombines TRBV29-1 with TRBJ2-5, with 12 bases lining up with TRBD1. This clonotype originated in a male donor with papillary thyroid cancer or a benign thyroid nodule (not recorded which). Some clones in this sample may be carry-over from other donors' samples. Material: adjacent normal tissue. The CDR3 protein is CSVSTGTGGTETQYF. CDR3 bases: TGCAGCGTTTCGACCGGGACAGGGGGCACGGAGACCCAGTACTTC.